The 25 T cell receptor beta chains listed next were all sequenced from one sample in a study of response to subunit inactivated influenza vaccine. TCRdb reanalysed the RT-PCR reads using MiXCR and keeps one entry per CDR3 protein. The data show 650,000 to 800,000 distinct CDR3 sequences, 11% to 15% seen once. The sequences come from PBMCs from blood, collected approximately 15 days before vaccination. Receptors originate from a man over 45 who received an inactivated influenza vaccine.

This clonotype was observed a handful of times. The chain joins TRBV28 to TRBJ2-5; perhaps TRBD2 as D (6 bases). This CDR3 comprises 12 residues. Trimming took 9 bases from V and 7 from J, leaving 15 bases between them. The germline V gene encodes CDR1 MDHEN and CDR2 SYDVKM. The CDR3 loop is CASLAPPGTQYF. The CDR3 DNA reads TGTGCCAGTCTAGCGCCTCCAGGGACCCAGTACTTC.

The V gene is TRBV9, the J gene TRBJ1-1, with D possibly being TRBD1 (5 bases). The V gene's germline CDR1 is SGDLS and CDR2 YYNGEE. Trimming shortened V by 2 bases and J by 2 bases, and 16 bases separated the two germline ends. CDR3 length: 16 amino acids. The DNA of the CDR3 is TGTGCCAGCAGCGTTGCATCTGCGGGGGGAAACACTGAAGCTTTCTTT. As protein: CASSVASAGGNTEAFF. The complete variable domain, with remaining parts taken from reference TRBV9 and TRBJ1-1, reads DSGVTQTPKHLITATGQRVTLRCSPRSGDLSVYWYQQSLDQGLQFLIQYYNGEERAKGNILERFSAQQFPDLHSELNLSSLELGDSALYFCASSVASAGGNTEAFFGQGTRLTVV.

The genes are TRBV4-2 and TRBJ1-6; D is unclear. V was pared by 1 base and J by 10 bases, with 11 bases between. Germline lookup yields CDR1 LGHNA and CDR2 YNFKEQ. The CDR3 has 14 amino acids. The CDR3 spells CASSQALGGSPLHF. The CDR3 DNA reads as TGTGCCAGCAGCCAAGCCCTGGGAGGATCACCCCTCCACTTT.

The chain has TRBV19 and TRBJ2-1, with a possible D match to TRBD2 (6 bases). V lost 1 base and J lost 2, with 9 bases in between. The CDR3 loop spans 15 amino acids. CDR1 is LNHDA and CDR2 is SQIVND in the germline V gene (reference sequence). The CDR3 loop reads CASSIGRGTYNEQFF. The CDR3 DNA is TGTGCCAGTAGTATAGGGCGGGGCACCTACAATGAGCAGTTCTTC.

The J gene is TRBJ2-5, the V gene TRBV7-9; 8 bases agree with TRBD2. J lost 5 bases, V lost 5 bases, and 10 bases had no gene match. This CDR3 is 15 amino acids long. The germline gives CDR1 SEHNR, CDR2 FQNEAQ (reference sequence). In DNA form, the CDR3 reads TGTGCCAGCAGCCCTGGGACTAGTCATTTGGAGACCCAGTACTTC. Translated: CASSPGTSHLETQYF.

CDR3 sequence (DNA): TGCAGTGCTAGCCCACTAAGAATGGCAGGGTACAATGAGCAGTTCTTC. It specifies CSASPLRMAGYNEQFF. The chain recombines TRBV20-1 with TRBJ2-1, with a tentative D call TRBD1 (5 bases). The germline V gene encodes CDR1 DFQATT and CDR2 SNEGSKA (reference sequence). The CDR3 sequence is 16 residues long. Trimming shortened V by 3 bases and J by 4 bases, and 19 bases separated the two germline ends.

This chain links TRBV30 with TRBJ1-1, with D maybe TRBD1 (5 bases). The V and J ends lost 4 bases and 1 base respectively, with 19 bases between them. Germline V gives CDR1 GTSNPN, CDR2 SVGIG (reference sequence). This CDR3 contains 16 residues. The CDR3 DNA follows: TGTGCCTGGACCACCGGCCGAGGGGCCCGGAACACTGAAGCTTTCTTT. Amino acid sequence: CAWTTGRGARNTEAFF. Full variable domain (rest looked up from reference TRBV30 and TRBJ1-1): SQTIHQWPATLVQPVGSPLSLECTVEGTSNPNLYWYRQAAGRGLQLLFYSVGIGQISSEVPQNLSASRPQDRQFILSSKKLLLSDSGFYLCAWTTGRGARNTEAFFGQGTRLTVV.

The chain links TRBV15 to TRBJ1-6; D remains unclear. Trimming took off 6 bases at V and 7 bases at J, with 7 bases between the two ends. Germline assignment: CDR1 LNHNV and CDR2 YYDKDF (reference sequence). The CDR3 runs 12 residues. The CDR3: CATRDGNSPLHF. The CDR3 bases are TGTGCCACCAGGGACGGCAATTCACCCCTCCACTTT.

This chain connects TRBV20-1 to TRBJ1-5; D unclear. The V gene's germline CDR1 is DFQATT and CDR2 SNEGSKA (reference sequence). V dropped 1 base and J dropped 5 bases, with 6 bases sitting between them. The CDR3 is made up of 12 amino acids. CDR3 sequence (DNA): TGCAGTGCTAGAGCAAGCCATCAGCCCCAGCATTTT. It yields the protein CSARASHQPQHF.

The chain uses TRBV5-1 and TRBJ2-7; D is ambiguous. The CDR3 is 15 amino acids. Between the trimmed V and J ends, which lost 0 bases and 2 bases, there was a span of 12 bases. The germline V gene has CDR1 SGHRS and CDR2 YFSETQ. CDR3 protein: CASSLERFLTYEQYF. CDR3 bases: TGCGCCAGCAGCTTGGAGAGGTTCCTAACCTACGAGCAGTACTTC.

This chain uses TRBV12-3 or TRBV12-4 with TRBJ2-7; 14 bases fit TRBD2. The CDR3 sequence is 16 residues long. Trimming cost V 4 bases and J 4 bases; bases outside gene matches: 6. The CDR3 DNA follows: TGTGCCAGCAGTTCGACTAGCGGGAGGGCCTGGTACGAGCAGTACTTC. Protein sequence: CASSSTSGRAWYEQYF.

The V and J genes are TRBV10-3 and TRBJ2-3; a possible D gene is TRBD2 (5 bases). The V end was cut by 6 bases, the J end by 5 bases, with 12 bases between. This CDR3 is 13 amino acids long. Germline V gene lookup returns CDR1 ENHRY and CDR2 SYGVKD. The CDR3: CAIRPEVGDTQYF. The DNA of the CDR3 is TGTGCCATCAGACCGGAGGTAGGAGATACGCAGTATTTT.

The J gene is TRBJ2-1, the V gene TRBV7-9; TRBD1 or TRBD2 may be the D gene (5 bases each). The CDR3 has 14 residues. The germline CDR1 and CDR2 sequences are SEHNR and FQNEAQ (reference sequence). The V gene lost 3 bases and the J gene lost 7 bases, with 13 bases spanning the gap. In DNA, the CDR3 is TGTGCCAGCAGCTTGGGGCAAGCGGTTAATGAGCAGTTCTTC. This sequence encodes CASSLGQAVNEQFF.

V gene TRBV20-1 combines with J gene TRBJ2-5; D is undetermined. The V gene lost 6 bases and the J gene lost 9 bases, with 11 bases spanning the gap. Looked up from germline, CDR1 is DFQATT and CDR2 is SNEGSKA (reference sequence). This CDR3 has 10 residues. The CDR3, as DNA: TGCAGTGCCACATACCGGGCCCAGTACTTC. Residues: CSATYRAQYF.

The chain combines TRBV5-6 with TRBJ2-3, with 7 positions matching TRBD1. CDR1 and CDR2 from the germline V gene are SGHDT and YYEEEE. The CDR3 runs to 14 residues. After removal of 2 bases from V and 4 bases from J, the junction contained 4 bases not matched to a gene. CDR3 amino acids: CASSFGTVADTQYF. Written as DNA, the CDR3 is TGTGCCAGCAGCTTTGGGACAGTGGCAGATACGCAGTATTTT.

This clonotype has only a few counts. The chain employs TRBV2 and TRBJ2-7, with D perhaps TRBD2 (6 bases). The CDR3 loop spans 12 amino acids. Deletions cut 6 bases from V and 7 bases from J, with 13 bases between. Per the germline V gene, CDR1 is SNHLY and CDR2 is FYNNEI. The chain's CDR3 is CASRREVSEQYF. CDR3 in DNA: TGTGCCAGCAGAAGGGAGGTTTCGGAGCAGTACTTC.

As to this clonotype: A read error may be the cause here, since a much bigger clone is one base away. The chain employs TRBV29-1 and TRBJ2-1, with D tentatively TRBD2 (5 bases). The V end lost 5 bases, the J end lost 13 bases, and 15 bases lay between the germline ends. The CDR3 is 11 residues long. Germline V gives CDR1 SQVTM, CDR2 ANQGSEA. CDR3 bases: TGCAGCGTTTTACTAGATCTTGACCAGTTCTTC. It encodes CSVLLDLDQFF.

The V and J genes are TRBV4-2 and TRBJ2-2; D remains ambiguous. Trimming shortened V by 0 bases and J by 4 bases, and 9 bases separated the two germline ends. The CDR3 runs to 15 residues. Germline V gene data show CDR1 as LGHNA and CDR2 as YNFKEQ. The CDR3 nucleotides are TGTGCCAGCAGCCAAGATCAAACGGGCACCGGGGAGCTGTTTTTT. This gives the protein CASSQDQTGTGELFF.

This clonotype has only a few counts. V and J are TRBV27 and TRBJ2-7; perhaps D is TRBD1 or TRBD2 (5 bases each). V lost 3 bases and J 3 bases, leaving 9 bases between the germline ends. Germline CDR1 reads MNHEY; CDR2 reads SMNVEV (reference sequence). The CDR3 is 13 residues long. In nucleotides, the CDR3 is TGTGCCAGCAGTTTTCGGGGCGGCTACGAGCAGTACTTC. It is translated as CASSFRGGYEQYF.

The J gene is TRBJ2-7, the V gene TRBV30; D ambiguous. This CDR3 is 12 amino acids long. Trimming removed 6 bases from V and 2 bases from J, with 11 bases in between. Germline CDR1 is GTSNPN and CDR2 is SVGIG (reference sequence). CDR3 region: CACSGYPYEQYF. For the CDR3, the DNA is TGTGCCTGTTCCGGGTATCCCTACGAGCAGTACTTC.

J is TRBJ1-1 and V is TRBV7-9; D is undetermined. The germline V and J ends were trimmed by 8 bases and 1 base, with 20 bases remaining between them. Germline V lookup: CDR1 SEHNR, CDR2 FQNEAQ (reference sequence). This CDR3 region has 16 residues. CDR3 sequence reads: CASRSGRRAQNTEAFF. For the CDR3, the DNA is TGTGCCAGCCGATCGGGTAGGAGGGCACAGAACACTGAAGCTTTCTTT. Full variable domain (remainder filled in from reference TRBV7-9 and TRBJ1-1): DTGVSQNPRHKITKRGQNVTFRCDPISEHNRLYWYRQTLGQGPEFLTYFQNEAQLEKSRLLSDRFSAERPKGSFSTLEIQRTEQGDSAMYLCASRSGRRAQNTEAFFGQGTRLTVV.

The rearrangement joins TRBV6-2 or TRBV6-3 to TRBJ2-1, with 8 bases fitting TRBD2. TRBJ2-7 matches the DNA end more closely, so the J call is doubtful. Germline V gene data show CDR1 as MNHEY and CDR2 as SVGEGT. The CDR3 is made up of 15 amino acids. CDR3 region: CASSYAGRANNEQYF. In DNA form, the CDR3 reads TGTGCCAGCAGTTATGCCGGGAGGGCTAACAATGAGCAGTACTTC.

This clonotype was detected many times. The chain recombines TRBV15 with TRBJ2-2; the D gene is possibly TRBD1 (5 bases). The CDR3 has 15 residues. The V end was cut by 2 bases, the J end by 3 bases, with 10 bases between. Germline CDR1 reads LNHNV; CDR2 reads YYDKDF (reference sequence). In DNA form, the CDR3 reads TGTGCCACCAGCAGACGACAGCAGTACACCGGGGAGCTGTTTTTT. Translated: CATSRRQQYTGELFF.

The chain employs TRBV7-9 and TRBJ2-1; TRBD2 is a possible D gene (6 bases). CDR1 SEHNR and CDR2 FQNEAQ come from the germline V gene (reference sequence). This CDR3 has 13 amino acids. Trimming stripped 1 base from V and 15 bases from J, with 16 bases between. The CDR3 sequence is CASSLETTGGPFF. CDR3 sequence (DNA): TGTGCCAGCAGCTTAGAGACTACCGGGGGACCGTTCTTC.

This clonotype was picked up a small number of times. V gene TRBV4-2 combines with J gene TRBJ1-5; the D gene is possibly TRBD1 (5 bases). The CDR3 sequence is 15 residues long. The V end was cut by 0 bases, the J end by 0 bases, with 6 bases between. Germline loops: CDR1 LGHNA, CDR2 YNFKEQ. The CDR3 is CASSQEGDSNQPQHF. CDR3 DNA sequence: TGTGCCAGCAGCCAAGAGGGGGATAGCAATCAGCCCCAGCATTTT.